This T cell receptor beta chain was identified during a study of OX40 agonist ivuxolimab in advanced cancers. Study summary: It was ivuxolimab, an agonistic anti-OX40 (CD134) antibody, that patients were treated with. Dose-escalation patients were diagnosed with hepatocellular carcinoma, melanoma, renal cell cancer or head and neck cancer. A male proportion of over 70% was recorded, with mean age approximately 57 years and range roughly 23 to 90. Study-wide results and caveats: CD8+ T cells were the subset that, on average, had more expanded clones than CD4+.

V lost 0 bases, J lost 7 bases, and 10 bases lay in between. This CDR3 spans 13 amino acids. CDR1 is SEHNR and CDR2 is FQNEAQ in the germline V gene (reference sequence). Details on this clone: Its antigen is not identified.

The method was immunoSEQ multiplex PCR; TCRdb's version includes in-frame clones alone and lacks a portion of them. The data show under 20,000 clones, with roughly 70% seen just once and roughly 34% held by the top ten. The sample consisted of CD4+ or CD8+ T cells sorted from blood, taken in a trial of the OX40 agonist ivuxolimab. This chain links TRBV7-9 with TRBJ2-7; possible D gene TRBD2, 5 bases. This receptor was obtained from an adult with an advanced solid tumor such as melanoma, head and neck, liver or kidney cancer. The CDR3 DNA is TGTGCCAGCAGCTTAGCGGGAGACGTTGAGCAGTACTTC. It specifies CASSLAGDVEQYF.